This record covers a single TCR beta chain. No antigen is known for it. PCR was performed a second time for about 7 to 12 cycles using a sample-barcoded 5' primer and a J-beta primer mix. One entry per CDR3 protein, called by TCRdb with MiXCR from the 5' RACE reads. The profile shows roughly 1,000,000 distinct CDR3 sequences, under 30% of them singletons. Germline CDR1 is SQVTM and CDR2 is ANQGSEA. CDR3 size: 12 residues. V was trimmed by 3 bases and J by 5 bases, leaving 8 bases between them. These data are taken from a study of blood T cells in healthy people across ages. General study findings and limits: Because donor CMV status was unknown, expanded clonotype changes were possibly confounded.

The sample also formed part of further work on T cells of mothers and their children. From that paper: Inherited differences only slightly affect thymic shaping of TCR recombination output.

V and J are TRBV29-1 and TRBJ2-4; TRBD2 is a possible D gene (6 bases). The source is a girl aged 2 to 9 in good health. Sequenced sample: blood. The CDR3 DNA reads as TGCAGCGTTGATTGGGGGGAAAACATTCAGTACTTC. It specifies CSVDWGENIQYF.